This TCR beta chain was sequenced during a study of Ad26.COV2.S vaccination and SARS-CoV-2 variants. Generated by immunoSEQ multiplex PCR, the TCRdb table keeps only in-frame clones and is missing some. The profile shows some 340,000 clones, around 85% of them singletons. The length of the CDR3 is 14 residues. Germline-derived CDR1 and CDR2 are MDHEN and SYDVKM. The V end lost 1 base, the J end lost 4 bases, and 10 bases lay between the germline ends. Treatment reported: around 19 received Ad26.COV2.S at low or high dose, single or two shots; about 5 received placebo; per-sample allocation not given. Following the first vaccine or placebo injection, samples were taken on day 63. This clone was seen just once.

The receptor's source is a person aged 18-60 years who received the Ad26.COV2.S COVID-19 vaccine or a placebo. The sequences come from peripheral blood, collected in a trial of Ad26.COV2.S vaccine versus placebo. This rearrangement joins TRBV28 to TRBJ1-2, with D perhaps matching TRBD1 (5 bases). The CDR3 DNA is TGTGCCAGCAGTTTATTGAGGGGACCCTATGGCTACACCTTC. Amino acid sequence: CASSLLRGPYGYTF.